This T cell receptor beta chain was identified during a study of monozygotic twins with inflammatory bowel disease. The length of the CDR3 is 14 residues. Germline CDR1 and CDR2: SQVTM and ANQGSEA. T cells were not sorted, and total RNA was isolated straight from whole blood. The quantity of total RNA per TCR library was approximately 3,300 ng. Per-sample cDNA came from eight separate reactions. TCRdb re-called the 5' RACE reads; one entry per CDR3 protein, DNA not given. The table lists a few hundred thousand distinct CDR3 sequences. This sequence originates from a human donor with ulcerative colitis or Crohn's disease, or a healthy co-twin of an affected twin (not recorded which). This rearrangement joins TRBV29-1 to TRBJ2-6; TCRdb's assignment of TRBD1 cannot be checked, as there is no DNA. What was sequenced was blood. The CDR3 protein is CSAISPPGANVLTF.